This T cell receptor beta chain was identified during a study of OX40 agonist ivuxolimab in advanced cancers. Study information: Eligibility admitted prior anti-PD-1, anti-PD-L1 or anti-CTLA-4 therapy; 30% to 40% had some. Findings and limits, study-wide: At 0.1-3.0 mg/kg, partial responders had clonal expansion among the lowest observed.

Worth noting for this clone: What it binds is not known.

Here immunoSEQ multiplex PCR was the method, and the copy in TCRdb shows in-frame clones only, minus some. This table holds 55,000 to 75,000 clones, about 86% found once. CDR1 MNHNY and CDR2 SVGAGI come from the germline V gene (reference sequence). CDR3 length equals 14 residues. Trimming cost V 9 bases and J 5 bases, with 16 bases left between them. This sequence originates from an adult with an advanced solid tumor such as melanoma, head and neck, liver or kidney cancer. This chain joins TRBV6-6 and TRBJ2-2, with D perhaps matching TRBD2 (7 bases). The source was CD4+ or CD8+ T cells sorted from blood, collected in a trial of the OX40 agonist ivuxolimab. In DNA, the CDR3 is TGTGCCAGTGCAAGGGGGGGGCGGACCGGGGAGCTGTTTTTT. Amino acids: CASARGGRTGELFF.